This TCR beta chain is drawn from a study of cytomegalovirus exposure and HLA in healthy donors. About this clone: Antigen: not known.

Study-level findings and limits: Later on, an analysis found that several of the most significant clusters appeared to be linked to common viral pathogens, which included parvovirus B19. Excluded were some V segments that proved indistinguishable, including TRBV6-2 and TRBV6-3.

This CDR3 spans 16 amino acids. The V end was cut by 1 base, the J end by 2 bases, with 15 bases between. Germline values: CDR1 SGHAT, CDR2 FQNNGV. It was with 60 Vbeta and 13 Jbeta primers that the PCR ran. Data came from immunoSEQ multiplex PCR; TCRdb stores just in-frame clones and leaves some out. The sample lists some 130,000 clones; roughly three quarters were seen once. Sequenced material: PBMCs. The receptor's source is a man between 18 and 29 years old in good health and CMV-seronegative. V and J are TRBV11-2 and TRBJ2-7; the D gene is possibly TRBD2 (6 bases). In nucleotides, the CDR3 is TGTGCCAGCAGCTTAGTTCTCGGAGGGGACCCCTACGAGCAGTACTTC. It codes for CASSLVLGGDPYEQYF. Combining the CDR3 with reference TRBV11-2 and TRBJ2-7 gives the whole variable domain EAGVAQSPRYKIIEKRQSVAFWCNPISGHATLYWYQQILGQGPKLLIQFQNNGVVDDSQLPKDRFSAERLKGVDSTLKIQPAKLEDSAVYLCASSLVLGGDPYEQYFGPGTRLTVT.